A selection of T cell receptor beta chains follows, all from one sample in a study of spatial heterogeneity in lung cancer. In TCRdb, the 5' RACE reads were re-called with MiXCR into one record per CDR3 protein. The sample yields 50,000 or so distinct CDR3 sequences, approximately 12% seen once. Here the sequenced sample was PBMCs, taken at surgery. These TCRs come from a female donor with early-stage non-small cell lung cancer. Both conserved end residues are part of each CDR3. D genes are given only for firm matches. A row's size may be missing; if present it is once, few, many or a size class.

j_call: TRBJ2-7; clone_size: -; v_call: TRBV3-1; d_call: -; cdr3_aa: CASSRLVADYEQYF; cdr3_nt: TGTGCCAGCAGCCGCCTGGTGGCCGACTACGAGCAGTACTTC
j_call: TRBJ2-5; clone_size: -; v_call: TRBV3-1; d_call: TRBD2; cdr3_aa: CASSQGRTSGSQGDQYF; cdr3_nt: TGTGCCAGCAGCCAAGGGCGGACTAGCGGGAGCCAAGGCGACCAGTACTTC
j_call: TRBJ1-1; clone_size: few; v_call: TRBV13; d_call: -; cdr3_aa: CASSSGQYTEAFF; cdr3_nt: TGTGCCAGCAGCTCAGGACAATACACTGAAGCTTTCTTT
j_call: TRBJ1-4; clone_size: -; v_call: TRBV5-1; d_call: -; cdr3_aa: CASSYGGAATNEKLIF; cdr3_nt: TGCGCCAGCAGCTACGGGGGGGCAGCAACTAATGAAAAACTGATTTTT
j_call: TRBJ2-1; clone_size: -; v_call: TRBV19; d_call: -; cdr3_aa: CASSFSVNEQFF; cdr3_nt: TGTGCCAGTAGTTTCTCGGTCAATGAGCAGTTCTTC
j_call: TRBJ2-3; clone_size: few; v_call: TRBV6-5; d_call: TRBD2; cdr3_aa: CASSLTSGGVSTDTQYF; cdr3_nt: TGTGCCAGCAGTTTGACTAGCGGGGGGGTTAGCACAGATACGCAGTATTTT
j_call: TRBJ1-1; clone_size: few; v_call: TRBV28; d_call: -; cdr3_aa: CASSLWQGKAFF; cdr3_nt: TGTGCCAGCAGTTTATGGCAGGGAAAAGCTTTCTTT
j_call: TRBJ2-1; clone_size: -; v_call: TRBV6-2/TRBV6-3; d_call: TRBD2; cdr3_aa: CASSYPISGESSYNEQFF; cdr3_nt: TGTGCCAGCAGTTACCCAATTAGCGGGGAGAGCTCCTACAATGAGCAGTTCTTC
j_call: TRBJ1-1; clone_size: many; v_call: TRBV25-1; d_call: -; cdr3_aa: CASSPNRLNTEAFF; cdr3_nt: TGTGCCAGCAGTCCCAATCGACTGAACACTGAAGCTTTCTTT
j_call: TRBJ1-4; clone_size: many; v_call: TRBV5-5; d_call: -; cdr3_aa: CASSPGTLRNEKLFF; cdr3_nt: TGTGCCAGCAGCCCCGGGACACTCCGTAATGAAAAACTGTTTTTT
j_call: TRBJ1-2; clone_size: many; v_call: TRBV9; d_call: TRBD1; cdr3_aa: CASSLRQGGGYTF; cdr3_nt: TGTGCCAGCAGTCTTAGACAGGGTGGGGGCTACACCTTC
j_call: TRBJ2-1; clone_size: once; v_call: TRBV6-2/TRBV6-3; d_call: -; cdr3_aa: CASSYSIERSYNEQFF; cdr3_nt: TGTGCCAGCAGTTACTCGATAGAGCGGAGCTACAATGAGCAGTTCTTC
j_call: TRBJ2-3; clone_size: few; v_call: TRBV19; d_call: -; cdr3_aa: CASSIAGAGADTQYF; cdr3_nt: TGTGCCAGTAGTATAGCTGGGGCGGGGGCTGATACGCAGTATTTT
j_call: TRBJ2-5; clone_size: many; v_call: TRBV7-8; d_call: -; cdr3_aa: CASSGSPGTLRPAPQYF; cdr3_nt: TGTGCCAGCAGTGGATCCCCGGGGACCCTCCGTCCAGCGCCCCAGTACTTC
j_call: TRBJ1-5; clone_size: few; v_call: TRBV2; d_call: -; cdr3_aa: CASSGSGPQPQHF; cdr3_nt: TGTGCCAGCAGTGGGTCCGGGCCACAGCCCCAGCATTTT
j_call: TRBJ1-1; clone_size: many; v_call: TRBV6-2/TRBV6-3; d_call: -; cdr3_aa: CASSRGVGNTEAFF; cdr3_nt: TGTGCCAGCTCGAGGGGGGTCGGGAACACTGAAGCTTTCTTT
j_call: TRBJ2-3; clone_size: -; v_call: TRBV15; d_call: -; cdr3_aa: CATSRGAGGDTQYF; cdr3_nt: TGTGCCACCAGCAGAGGAGCCGGTGGAGATACGCAGTATTTT
j_call: TRBJ1-2; clone_size: many; v_call: TRBV24-1; d_call: -; cdr3_aa: CATKAGADGGYTF; cdr3_nt: TGTGCCACCAAAGCAGGGGCGGATGGTGGCTACACCTTC
j_call: TRBJ1-6; clone_size: -; v_call: TRBV12-3/TRBV12-4; d_call: -; cdr3_aa: CASSLMGVSHPLHF; cdr3_nt: TGTGCCAGCAGTTTGATGGGGGTGAGCCACCCCCTCCACTTT